This T cell receptor beta chain was recovered during a study of cytomegalovirus exposure and HLA in healthy donors. Findings of the study overall: Several of the most significant clusters appeared, in a later analysis, to be linked to common viral pathogens.

Notes on this clone: Its specificity is not known.

The PCR was carried out with 60 Vbeta primers and 13 Jbeta primers. Methods used by the authors: There were tens of millions of unique TCR beta chains by a later count, and approximately 12 million of them were shared. The assay was immunoSEQ multiplex PCR, and TCRdb's table has in-frame clones only and misses some. The V and J calls and clone size were taken over from that table, and D and trimming were inferred from the DNA. This sample has roughly 150,000 clones; about four fifths occur once, and the top ten carry around 2.6%. In germline, CDR1 is LNHDA, CDR2 SQIVND (reference sequence). V was cut by 1 base and J by 0 bases, with 10 bases left in between. The CDR3 spans 16 residues.

This chain joins TRBV19 and TRBJ2-1, with D possibly TRBD2 on 6 matching bases. Sequenced material: PBMCs. The source of this sequence is a male donor in good health and CMV-seronegative. DNA for the CDR3: TGTGCCAGTAGTATAGTTGGGACTCCCTCCTACAATGAGCAGTTCTTC. It yields the protein CASSIVGTPSYNEQFF.